A selection of T cell receptor beta chains follows, all from one sample in a study of somatic mutations in cytotoxic T cells in rheumatoid arthritis. Data came from immunoSEQ multiplex PCR; TCRdb stores just in-frame clones and leaves some out. The sample includes about 12,000 clones, under 85% seen only once; the top ten take 12% to 15%. What was sequenced was CD8+ T cells sorted from blood. These TCRs come from a woman aged 60-75 years in good health. The conserved cysteine and the conserved F or W are not part of the CDR3 here. Clone size is not always given. Where it is, it says once, few, many or a class for expanded clones.

len: 17; abundance: .; j_gene: TRBJ2-3; v_gene: TRBV7-2; CDR3aa: ASSLYGTGGPLEEDTQY
len: 13; abundance: .; j_gene: TRBJ2-2; v_gene: TRBV30; CDR3aa: AWSVSGGPGGELF
len: 14; abundance: .; j_gene: TRBJ2-1; v_gene: TRBV6-6; CDR3aa: ASSLGLAPAYNEQF
len: 11; abundance: .; j_gene: TRBJ2-4; v_gene: TRBV29-1; CDR3aa: SAIGQGLDIQY
len: 15; abundance: .; j_gene: TRBJ2-2; v_gene: TRBV14; CDR3aa: ASSQYGTGGNTGELF
len: 12; abundance: .; j_gene: TRBJ2-3; v_gene: TRBV13; CDR3aa: ASSLGLDFDTQY
len: 14; abundance: .; j_gene: TRBJ2-7; v_gene: TRBV2; CDR3aa: ASSEGMGQGANEQY
len: 17; abundance: .; j_gene: TRBJ2-7; v_gene: TRBV18; CDR3aa: ASSPTGWFEAGGIYEQY
len: 15; abundance: .; j_gene: TRBJ2-1; v_gene: TRBV2; CDR3aa: ASSETLGQGSYNEQF
len: 13; abundance: .; j_gene: TRBJ2-5; v_gene: TRBV7-9; CDR3aa: ASSLVQGGQETQY
len: 11; abundance: .; j_gene: TRBJ2-7; v_gene: TRBV5-4; CDR3aa: ASRPSGDYEQY
len: 12; abundance: .; j_gene: TRBJ2-1; v_gene: TRBV9; CDR3aa: ASTGGQGTDEQF
len: 14; abundance: .; j_gene: TRBJ2-3; v_gene: TRBV9; CDR3aa: ASSVGSGGPTDTQY
len: 12; abundance: .; j_gene: TRBJ2-3; v_gene: TRBV11-2; CDR3aa: ASSKEGFLDTQY
len: 16; abundance: .; j_gene: TRBJ2-5; v_gene: TRBV2; CDR3aa: ASARSPVTPTPQETQY
len: 12; abundance: .; j_gene: TRBJ1-3; v_gene: TRBV6-6; CDR3aa: ATEGGRTGNTIY
len: 10; abundance: once; j_gene: TRBJ1-1; v_gene: TRBV9; CDR3aa: ASSQGGTEAF
len: 13; abundance: .; j_gene: TRBJ2-3; v_gene: TRBV9; CDR3aa: ASSVAGGSTDTQY
len: 12; abundance: .; j_gene: TRBJ2-3; v_gene: TRBV7-6; CDR3aa: ATRGQLGTDTQY
len: 14; abundance: .; j_gene: TRBJ2-1; v_gene: TRBV5-1; CDR3aa: ASSLGLSGVMGEQF
len: 11; abundance: .; j_gene: TRBJ1-2; v_gene: TRBV6-5; CDR3aa: ASSGTPVYGYT
len: 12; abundance: once; j_gene: TRBJ2-5; v_gene: TRBV23-1; CDR3aa: ARPTKDYQETQY
len: 13; abundance: .; j_gene: TRBJ1-1; v_gene: TRBV30; CDR3aa: AWSKPIQGTTEAF
len: 13; abundance: medium-sized; j_gene: TRBJ1-2; v_gene: TRBV5-4; CDR3aa: ASSALEDPGGGYT
len: 13; abundance: once; j_gene: TRBJ2-5; v_gene: TRBV6-5; CDR3aa: ASSYSGQPQETQY
len: 16; abundance: .; j_gene: TRBJ2-3; v_gene: TRBV9; CDR3aa: ASSVVGDTGFPSNTQY
len: 12; abundance: few; j_gene: TRBJ1-1; v_gene: TRBV7-9; CDR3aa: ASSVHQVVTEAF